These 22 T cell receptor beta chains were all obtained from the same sample, sequenced in a study of shared clonotypes between healthy human individuals. Generated by immunoSEQ multiplex PCR, the TCRdb table keeps only in-frame clones and is missing some. This sample yields under 650,000 clones, of which about 95% are seen a single time; about 0.054% belongs to the top ten. Sequencing was done on a sample of naive CD4+ T cells sorted from blood. Subset noted: CD45RA+ positively selected. The receptor set was obtained from a woman aged 25 to 39 in good health.

The chain employs TRBV11-3 and TRBJ2-5; no reliable D call. Germline V lookup: CDR1 SGHNT, CDR2 YENEEA. With 5 bases removed from V and 1 base from J, the gap between germline ends came to 8 bases. This CDR3 has 13 residues. The CDR3 is CASSQLGQETQYF. The CDR3 DNA reads TGTGCCAGCAGCCAGTTGGGCCAAGAGACCCAGTACTTC.

V and J are TRBV28 and TRBJ1-4, with 9 bases aligning to TRBD1. Per the germline V gene, CDR1 is MDHEN and CDR2 is SYDVKM. The V and J ends lost 5 bases and 5 bases, in that order; junction bases with no gene match: 3. CDR3 size: 14 residues. CDR3 amino acids: CASSLTGGNEKLFF. CDR3 coding DNA: TGTGCCAGCAGTCTGACAGGGGGAAATGAAAAACTGTTTTTT.

This clone occurred once. The chain employs TRBV6-5 and TRBJ2-7; 8 nucleotides align to TRBD1. V gave up 6 bases and J gave up 6 bases; unmatched junction bases: 7. CDR3 length: 13 amino acids. Germline CDR1 and CDR2: MNHEY and SVGAGI. CDR3 protein: CASSRDRMGEQYF. The CDR3 DNA is TGTGCCAGCAGCAGGGACAGGATGGGCGAGCAGTACTTC.

V is TRBV6-6 and J is TRBJ1-1; D gene ambiguous. The CDR3 extends over 14 amino acids. Trimming removed 1 base from V and 1 base from J, with 7 bases in between. Germline CDR1 reads MNHNY; CDR2 reads SVGAGI (reference sequence). This chain's CDR3 is CASSYLSENTEAFF. In DNA form, the CDR3 reads TGTGCCAGCAGTTACTTATCAGAGAACACTGAAGCTTTCTTT.

This rearrangement joins TRBV5-1 to TRBJ1-2; D is ambiguous. Trimming left V 6 bases short and J 8 bases short, with 20 bases between. The CDR3 is made up of 14 amino acids. Germline CDR1 and CDR2: SGHRS and YFSETQ. CDR3 nucleotides: TGCGCCAGCACCGGAGAACCCCGGTACGGGGGCTACACCTTC. This encodes CASTGEPRYGGYTF.

The chain couples TRBV5-1 to TRBJ1-2; D not certain. The CDR3 is 13 residues long. Trimming removed 4 bases at V and 8 bases at J, with 15 bases between. In germline, CDR1 is SGHRS, CDR2 YFSETQ. The CDR3 region is CASSVGWEAGYTF. The CDR3 coding sequence is TGCGCCAGCAGCGTGGGGTGGGAGGCCGGCTACACCTTC.

V is TRBV6-6 and J is TRBJ2-3, with 8 bases matching TRBD1. Germline V gives CDR1 MNHNY, CDR2 SVGAGI (reference sequence). The V gene end was trimmed by 2 bases and the J gene end by 4 bases; junction bases not matched to a gene: 5. CDR3 size: 15 residues. This chain's CDR3 is CASSYVAGGADTQYF. In DNA, the CDR3 is TGTGCCAGCAGTTACGTGGCAGGGGGCGCAGATACGCAGTATTTT.

J is TRBJ2-3 and V is TRBV6-5; D gene uncertain. Trimming stripped 3 bases from V and 0 bases from J, with 10 bases between. This CDR3 comprises 15 residues. CDR1 is MNHEY, CDR2 SVGAGI, per germline. The CDR3 bases are TGTGCCAGCAGTTATGGAGCTCGGAGCACAGATACGCAGTATTTT. Translation: CASSYGARSTDTQYF.

The chain couples TRBV4-2 to TRBJ1-2; 11 bases are shared with TRBD1. Germline values: CDR1 LGHNA, CDR2 YNFKEQ. The junction had 4 bases not matched to a gene; V was cut back by 3 bases and J by 4 bases. This CDR3 comprises 15 residues. CDR3 DNA sequence: TGTGCCAGCAGCCAGCGGACAGGGGGCGCCTATGGCTACACCTTC. It translates to CASSQRTGGAYGYTF.

V usage is TRBV28 and J usage is TRBJ1-1; D uncertain. Germline values: CDR1 MDHEN, CDR2 SYDVKM. The CDR3 is made up of 17 amino acids. Deletions cut 6 bases from V and 6 bases from J, with 26 bases between. The CDR3 coding sequence is TGTGCCAGCAGCCCTCATGGGGTCCGCAGGTCTTCCGCTGAAGCTTTCTTT. The encoded protein is CASSPHGVRRSSAEAFF.

This chain links TRBV4-2 with TRBJ1-2; TRBD1 is a possible D gene (5 bases). The CDR3 contains 17 residues. Germline V lookup: CDR1 LGHNA, CDR2 YNFKEQ. Trimming took off 0 bases at V and 7 bases at J, with 21 bases between the two ends. CDR3 in amino acids: CASSQDDPGLGPAGYTF. The CDR3 nucleotides read TGTGCCAGCAGCCAAGATGATCCGGGGCTGGGGCCCGCTGGCTACACCTTC.

V and J are TRBV19 and TRBJ2-2; 12 bases fit TRBD2. From germline, CDR1 is LNHDA and CDR2 SQIVND (reference sequence). There are 19 residues in the CDR3. Unmatched junction bases numbered 14, after V lost 3 bases and J lost 6 bases. The CDR3 reads CASSIVGLAGTASPGELFF. In nucleotides, the CDR3 is TGTGCCAGTAGTATTGTTGGACTAGCGGGAACCGCTAGCCCCGGGGAGCTGTTTTTT.

The chain combines TRBV28 with TRBJ2-7, with D perhaps assigned TRBD1 or TRBD2 (5 bases each). In germline, CDR1 is MDHEN, CDR2 SYDVKM. V was cut by 6 bases and J by 2 bases, with 11 bases left in between. The CDR3 extends over 13 amino acids. For the CDR3, the DNA is TGTGCCAGCAGACTCCCGGGGCCCTACGAGCAGTACTTC. This encodes CASRLPGPYEQYF.

The chain couples TRBV7-9 to TRBJ2-7, with a possible D match to TRBD1 (5 bases). The length of the CDR3 is 15 residues. V was cut by 5 bases and J by 0 bases, with 14 bases left in between. The V gene's germline CDR1 is SEHNR and CDR2 FQNEAQ (reference sequence). The CDR3 nucleotides are TGTGCCAGCAGCAGAATCAGTACAGGCTCCTACGAGCAGTACTTC. It codes for CASSRISTGSYEQYF.

This clone was recorded once. The chain links TRBV19 to TRBJ1-5, with a tentative D call TRBD1 (6 bases). This CDR3 has 16 residues. Trimming shortened V by 3 bases and J by 0 bases, and 12 bases separated the two germline ends. The V gene's germline CDR1 is LNHDA and CDR2 SQIVND (reference sequence). The CDR3 sequence: CASSIGTGYSNQPQHF. CDR3 coding DNA: TGTGCCAGTAGTATTGGTACAGGGTATAGCAATCAGCCCCAGCATTTT.

The CDR3 coding sequence is TGCGCCAGCAGCTTGCGTGGCGGCACCTACAATGAGCAGTTCTTC. It yields the protein CASSLRGGTYNEQFF. The chain employs TRBV5-1 and TRBJ2-1; D is ambiguous. CDR1 and CDR2 from the germline V gene are SGHRS and YFSETQ. This CDR3 is 15 amino acids long. The V gene lost 1 base and the J gene lost 2 bases, with 10 bases spanning the gap.

The V gene is TRBV28, the J gene TRBJ2-7; 7 bases fit TRBD2. V gave up 5 bases and J gave up 6 bases; unmatched junction bases: 7. Per germline, CDR1 MDHEN and CDR2 SYDVKM. CDR3 length equals 13 residues. This CDR3 is CASSLWGGREQYF. The DNA for the CDR3 is TGTGCCAGCAGTCTCTGGGGAGGGCGCGAGCAGTACTTC.

V usage is TRBV29-1 and J usage is TRBJ2-5, with 7 nucleotides matching TRBD2. This CDR3 comprises 13 residues. Germline V lookup: CDR1 SQVTM, CDR2 ANQGSEA. V lost 4 bases and J lost 2; bases outside the gene matches: 4. The CDR3 nucleotides read TGCAGCGTTGTATCTAGCGGTCAAGAGACCCAGTACTTC. It codes for CSVVSSGQETQYF. Looking up the rest from reference TRBV29-1 and TRBJ2-5 gives the full variable domain: SAVISQKPSRDICQRGTSLTIQCQVDSQVTMMFWYRQQPGQSLTLIATANQGSEATYESGFVIDKFPISRPNLTFSTLTVSNMSPEDSSIYLCSVVSSGQETQYFGPGTRLLVL.

The V gene is TRBV2, the J gene TRBJ2-2; 10 bases agree with TRBD2. With 6 bases clipped from V and 4 bases from J, the junction kept 2 bases outside the gene matches. Germline CDR1 is SNHLY and CDR2 is FYNNEI. The CDR3 runs to 14 residues. CDR3 coding DNA: TGTGCCAGCAGGGGACTAGCGAGCACCGGGGAGCTGTTTTTT. Amino acid sequence: CASRGLASTGELFF.

This clone was counted a single time. The chain employs TRBV15 and TRBJ2-4; weak D call: TRBD1 (6 bases). The V gene's germline CDR1 is LNHNV and CDR2 YYDKDF (reference sequence). The CDR3 length is 14 residues. V lost 5 bases to trimming and J lost 1 base, with 9 bases between them. The CDR3 region is CATSVQGAKNIQYF. CDR3 nucleotides: TGTGCCACCAGCGTGCAGGGGGCCAAAAACATTCAGTACTTC. Using reference TRBV15 and TRBJ2-4 for the parts outside the CDR3, the full variable domain is DAMVIQNPRYQVTQFGKPVTLSCSQTLNHNVMYWYQQKSSQAPKLLFHYYDKDFNNEADTPDNFQSRRPNTSFCFLDIRSPGLGDTAMYLCATSVQGAKNIQYFGAGTRLSVL.

The rearrangement uses TRBV6-5 and TRBJ2-7; the D gene is possibly TRBD1 (5 bases). The germline V gene has CDR1 MNHEY and CDR2 SVGAGI. The CDR3 is 14 residues long. Deletions cut 4 bases from V and 3 bases from J, with 13 bases between. DNA for the CDR3: TGTGCCAGCAGTTTGCAGGGTGAATTCTACGAGCAGTACTTC. It codes for CASSLQGEFYEQYF.

The CDR3 here is CASTQGDSSNQPQHF. The CDR3 coding sequence is TGTGCCAGCACCCAGGGAGATTCGAGCAATCAGCCCCAGCATTTT. The chain joins TRBV6-6 to TRBJ1-5; D is possibly TRBD1 (5 bases). The CDR3 runs 15 residues. Trimming left V 7 bases short and J 1 base short, with 14 bases between. Per the germline V gene, CDR1 is MNHNY and CDR2 is SVGAGI (reference sequence).